The 12 T cell receptor beta chains below were found in one sample sequenced in a study of blood T cells in healthy people across ages. A second PCR of 7 to 11 cycles used a sample-barcoded 5' primer and a J-beta primer mix. TCRdb analysed the 5' RACE reads with MiXCR anew, one entry per CDR3 protein. The sample records roughly 800,000 distinct CDR3 sequences, just under 25% being singletons. These sequences were also reported in another study, on T cells of mothers and their children.

Material: blood. The source of these receptors is a boy younger than 18 in good health.

This clonotype has a handful of counts. As DNA, the CDR3 is TGCGCCAGCAGCCAAGAAGGCCAGGCGAACACTGAAGCTTTCTTT. This gives the protein CASSQEGQANTEAFF. The gene calls are TRBV4-3 and TRBJ1-1; D is unresolved. Germline loops: CDR1 LGHNA, CDR2 YSLEER. This CDR3 contains 15 residues. V lost 0 bases and J 1 base, leaving 9 bases between the germline ends.

This clonotype appeared a few times. The chain links TRBV15 to TRBJ2-5, with TRBD2 as a possible D gene (6 bases). The CDR3 is 14 amino acids. V was cut by 0 bases and J by 5 bases, with 10 bases left in between. Germline assignment: CDR1 LNHNV and CDR2 YYDKDF (reference sequence). CDR3 residues: CATSRDPGVETQYF. CDR3 DNA: TGTGCCACCAGCAGAGATCCGGGAGTGGAGACCCAGTACTTC.

This clonotype has just a few counts. The gene calls are TRBV2 and TRBJ1-2; a weak D match, TRBD1 (5 bases). CDR3 length: 15 amino acids. V gave up 7 bases and J gave up 4 bases, with 19 bases separating them. The germline V gene encodes CDR1 SNHLY and CDR2 FYNNEI. CDR3 sequence reads: CASILGGASLYGYTF. The CDR3 DNA reads TGTGCCAGCATACTTGGGGGAGCCTCTCTCTATGGCTACACCTTC.

The chain couples TRBV20-1 to TRBJ2-7; D gene uncertain. This CDR3 region has 15 residues. Deletions cut 3 bases from V and 3 bases from J, with 18 bases between. CDR1 is DFQATT and CDR2 is SNEGSKA in the germline V gene (reference sequence). The CDR3 loop reads CSARDRAALFYEQYF. The CDR3 DNA is TGCAGTGCTAGGGATAGGGCAGCACTCTTCTACGAGCAGTACTTC.

The chain uses TRBV20-1 and TRBJ2-1; TRBD2 is a possible D gene (5 bases). The ends were cut back, 0 bases at V and 14 bases at J, with 14 bases in the middle. Per germline, CDR1 DFQATT and CDR2 SNEGSKA (reference sequence). This CDR3 contains 12 residues. The CDR3 nucleotides are TGCAGTGCTAGAGATTCTGGAGGTCGCGAGTTCTTC. It codes for CSARDSGGREFF.

The gene calls are TRBV7-6 and TRBJ2-1, with 8 bases that match TRBD1. CDR1 is SGHVS, CDR2 FNYEAQ, per germline. J was trimmed by 5 bases and V by 1 base; bases with no gene match: 4. The length of the CDR3 is 15 residues. The DNA for the CDR3 is TGTGCCAGCAGCTTAGGGACAGGGAGCGACAATGAGCAGTTCTTC. It translates to CASSLGTGSDNEQFF.

The CDR3 region is CASSARTGNYGYTF. Here the CDR3 DNA reads TGTGCCAGCAGTGCACGGACAGGGAACTATGGCTACACCTTC. The chain couples TRBV6-6 to TRBJ1-2; 8 positions agree with TRBD1. This CDR3 is 14 amino acids long. Unmatched junction bases numbered 4, after V lost 5 bases and J lost 2 bases. Germline CDR1 reads MNHNY; CDR2 reads SVGAGI (reference sequence).

This clonotype was seen more than once but under ten times. This rearrangement joins TRBV20-1 to TRBJ2-7; TRBD2 matches 8 bases. There are 14 residues in the CDR3. V lost 5 bases to trimming and J lost 2 bases; unmatched junction nucleotides: 8. CDR1 is DFQATT and CDR2 is SNEGSKA in the germline V gene (reference sequence). CDR3 in amino acids: CSALVPGLAYEQYF. In DNA form, the CDR3 reads TGCAGTGCTCTGGTCCCGGGACTAGCCTACGAGCAGTACTTC.

This clonotype came up a few times. The chain recombines TRBV20-1 with TRBJ2-5; TRBD2 matches at 12 bases. The J call may be faulty, since TRBJ2-1 better matches the DNA end. The length of the CDR3 is 14 residues. Germline V gives CDR1 DFQATT, CDR2 SNEGSKA (reference sequence). CDR3 in amino acids: CSASSGGALNEQFF. The CDR3 region has the DNA TGCAGTGCATCTAGCGGGGGGGCACTAAATGAGCAGTTCTTC.

A note on this clonotype: Lacking the conserved final phenylalanine or tryptophan, this CDR3 likely reflects a read error. The V call is TRBV28, the J call TRBJ2-7; 12 positions match TRBD2. The CDR3 has 20 residues. V was clipped by 3 bases and J by 0 bases; unmatched bases: 15. The germline gives CDR1 MDHEN, CDR2 SYDVKM. The CDR3 DNA reads TGTGCCAGCAGTTTGCCTAGACTAGCGGGAGCCATAGTTGACTCCTACGAGCAGTACTTG. As protein: CASSLPRLAGAIVDSYEQYL.

This clonotype was detected a few times. The chain is built from TRBV3-1 and TRBJ2-1; D gene unclear. Germline CDR1 reads LGHDT; CDR2 reads YNNKEL (reference sequence). The CDR3 sequence is 15 residues long. V was trimmed by 4 bases and J by 3 bases, leaving 13 bases between them. CDR3 nucleotides: TGTGCCAGCAGCCCCACCTTGAAAAGCTACAATGAGCAGTTCTTC. Translated: CASSPTLKSYNEQFF.

In its sample, this clonotype was seen a few times. The V call is TRBV13, the J call TRBJ2-5; D is possibly TRBD1 (5 bases). V lost 1 base and J 0 bases, leaving 15 bases between the germline ends. This CDR3 has 17 amino acids. Germline values: CDR1 PRHDT, CDR2 FYEKMQ (reference sequence). CDR3 in DNA: TGTGCCAGCAGCTTAGTAGGCAGGGTTTGGGACCAAGAGACCCAGTACTTC. Translation gives CASSLVGRVWDQETQYF.